This TCR beta chain was sequenced for a study of shared clonotypes between healthy human individuals. As for this clone: Its specificity is unknown.

Those who donated, Caucasian adults without exception, all lived in Nashville, Tennessee. General observations from the study: Represented diversity, genetic and exposure-history alike, was limited by few donors.

The ends lost 0 bases at V and 2 bases at J; junction bases unmatched: 7. The CDR3 consists of 17 residues. Per germline, CDR1 SGHNT and CDR2 YENEEA. The deep-level immunoSEQ assay was used. Every immunoSEQ plate was one replicate of a subset's evenly spread DNA. TCRdb's copy holds only in-frame clones and misses some; the assay was immunoSEQ multiplex PCR. The sample consists of under 600,000 clones, nearly 80% of them appearing once. The chain joins TRBV11-3 to TRBJ2-3, with TRBD2 matching over 8 bases. This receptor was obtained from a woman in her thirties or forties in good health. Some clones in this sample may be carry-over from other donors' samples. Material for sequencing was PBMCs. The DNA of the CDR3 is TGTGCCAGCAGCTTAGACTTACTAGCGGAATACACAGATACGCAGTATTTT. Its translation is CASSLDLLAEYTDTQYF.